This T cell receptor (beta chain) was documented in a study of human T cells and chemical hapten exposure. TCRdb re-called the RACE reads through MiXCR, storing one row per CDR3 protein. This table holds 300,000 to 450,000 distinct CDR3 sequences, 5% to 6.5% found once. Sample time point: pre-sensitization, week 0. Regarding treatment: therapeutic diphenylcyclopropenone sensitization with weekly scalp DPC. The junction had 8 bases not matched to a gene; V was cut back by 5 bases and J by 4 bases. The CDR3 extends over 15 amino acids. Germline CDR1 and CDR2: MDHEN and SYDVKM. Material: whole blood, obtained in connection with sensitization to the hapten diphenylcyclopropenone (DPC). The origin of this receptor is a woman in her late teens or twenties with alopecia areata. Some clones in this sample may be carry-over from other donors' samples. The rearrangement joins TRBV28 to TRBJ1-2; 9 positions match TRBD1. The CDR3 here is CASSKPGQGPYGYTF. The CDR3 region has the DNA TGTGCCAGCAGTAAACCGGGACAGGGTCCCTATGGCTACACCTTC.